This T cell receptor (beta chain) was recorded in a study of blood T cell repertoires in COVID-19. The overall study: Some COVID-19 samples were acute and others convalescent; all came from the United States, Italy and Spain. T cells, B-cell-depleted T cells, or PBMCs provided the cDNA or gDNA that served as material.

The CDR3 totals 14 residues. The V gene's germline CDR1 is SGHVS and CDR2 FQNEAQ. V dropped 5 bases and J dropped 8 bases, with 15 bases sitting between them. This clone came up once. Source study methods: Amplified reference gene primers provided the basis for estimating nucleated cell counts. This table comes from immunoSEQ multiplex PCR, and its TCRdb copy is limited to in-frame clones, with some not included. V and J calls and clone size are copied from that table; D and trimming were computed from the DNA. Seen here are 65,000 to 90,000 clones, approximately 86% observed once, and the top ten hold 25% to 30%.

The rearrangement joins TRBV7-8 to TRBJ1-4; no clear D. The sequenced material came from peripheral blood. The TCR originated in a woman of 80 years or more with acute or convalescent COVID-19. The CDR3 loop reads CASSPGNLGEKLFF. For the CDR3, the DNA is TGTGCCAGCAGCCCCGGGAACCTGGGAGAAAAACTGTTTTTT.